These T cell receptor beta chains were read from a single sample in a study of cytomegalovirus exposure and HLA in healthy donors. Assay: immunoSEQ multiplex PCR; the TCRdb copy retains only in-frame clones and omits some. The sample has 120,000 or so clones; under 90% are singletons. Specimen: PBMCs. The receptors stem from a female donor in good health and CMV-seropositive. Both conserved end residues are part of each CDR3. Each record gives: V gene, clone size, CDR3 protein. Clone size appears in some rows only: once, few, many, or a class for an expanded clone.

TRBV7-2	NA	CASSLGGTGNNEQFF
TRBV5-1	NA	CASSLVAGEGGEEAFF
TRBV30	NA	CAFHGGGRYEQYF
TRBV29-1	once	CSVEDVIAGAYNEQFF
TRBV7-8	NA	CASSTLNRNQPQHF
TRBV4-1	NA	CASSQDPGAPLAPQHF
TRBV15	NA	CATSRGPVGGRQPQHF
TRBV19	few	CACAPDRGNYGYTF
TRBV7-2	NA	CASSIGQGPEKLFF
TRBV12-5	NA	CASGSGLGSRDTQYF
TRBV4-2	few	CASSQDPSREAFF
TRBV21-1	NA	CASSKTRTGGSNTEAFF
TRBV7-3	NA	CASSAAPGQGRDGYTF
TRBV5-6	NA	CASSKPGQGIMRANVLTF
TRBV7-3	NA	CASSPQPPGDYPNTGELFF
TRBV5-6	NA	CASSAGQAGQPQHF
TRBV19	few	CASSIVASGELFF
TRBV9	few	CASSGETGWELFF
TRBV6-5	once	CASGPAKNIQYF
TRBV7-9	NA	CASSPGQGTDTQYF
TRBV30	NA	CAWSHSIETQYF
TRBV5-5	NA	CASSLDTGLSSPLHF
TRBV19	NA	CASKTGTGGDNYYGYTF